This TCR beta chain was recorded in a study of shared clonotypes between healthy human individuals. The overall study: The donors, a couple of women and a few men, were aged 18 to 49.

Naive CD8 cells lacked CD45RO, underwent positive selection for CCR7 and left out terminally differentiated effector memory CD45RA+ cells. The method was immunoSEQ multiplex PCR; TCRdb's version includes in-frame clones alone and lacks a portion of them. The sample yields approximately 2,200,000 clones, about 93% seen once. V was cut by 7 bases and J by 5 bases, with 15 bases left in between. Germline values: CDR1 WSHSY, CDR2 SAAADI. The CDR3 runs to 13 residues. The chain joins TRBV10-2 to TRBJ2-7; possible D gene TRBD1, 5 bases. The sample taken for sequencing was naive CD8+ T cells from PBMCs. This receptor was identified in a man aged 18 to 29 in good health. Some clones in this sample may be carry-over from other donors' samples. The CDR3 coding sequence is TGCGCCAGCAAAGAGGACAATATGAACGAGCAGTACTTC. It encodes CASKEDNMNEQYF.